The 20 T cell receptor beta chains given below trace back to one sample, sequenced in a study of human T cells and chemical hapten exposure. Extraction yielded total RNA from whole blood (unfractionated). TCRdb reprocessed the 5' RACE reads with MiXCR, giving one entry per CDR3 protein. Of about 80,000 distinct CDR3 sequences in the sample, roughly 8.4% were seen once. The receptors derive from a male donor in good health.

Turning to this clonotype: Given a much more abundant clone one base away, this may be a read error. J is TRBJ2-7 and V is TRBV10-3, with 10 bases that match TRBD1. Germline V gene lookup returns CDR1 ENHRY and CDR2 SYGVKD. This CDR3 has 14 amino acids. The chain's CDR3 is CPIIEGQGSSEQYF. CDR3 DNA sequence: TGTCCCATCATCGAGGGACAGGGGAGTTCCGAGCAGTACTTC.

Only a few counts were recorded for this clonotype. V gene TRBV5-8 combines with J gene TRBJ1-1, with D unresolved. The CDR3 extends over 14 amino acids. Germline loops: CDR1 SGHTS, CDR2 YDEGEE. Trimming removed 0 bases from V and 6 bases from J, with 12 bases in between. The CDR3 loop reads CASSLGGSGPEAFF. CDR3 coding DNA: TGTGCCAGCAGCTTGGGGGGATCGGGCCCTGAAGCTTTCTTT.

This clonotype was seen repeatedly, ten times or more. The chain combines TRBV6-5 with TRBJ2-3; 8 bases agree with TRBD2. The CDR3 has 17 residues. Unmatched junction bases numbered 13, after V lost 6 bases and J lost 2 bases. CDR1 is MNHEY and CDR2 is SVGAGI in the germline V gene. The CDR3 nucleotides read TGTGCCAGCAGCCCCTCTCTACTAGCGGAGTTCACAGATACGCAGTATTTT. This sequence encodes CASSPSLLAEFTDTQYF.

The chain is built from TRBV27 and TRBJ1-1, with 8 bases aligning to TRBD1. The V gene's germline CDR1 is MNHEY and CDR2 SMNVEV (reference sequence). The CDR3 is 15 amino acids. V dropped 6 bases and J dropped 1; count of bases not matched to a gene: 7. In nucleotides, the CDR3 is TGTGCCAGCAGGCTCGAGACAGGGGCGAACACTGAAGCTTTCTTT. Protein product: CASRLETGANTEAFF.

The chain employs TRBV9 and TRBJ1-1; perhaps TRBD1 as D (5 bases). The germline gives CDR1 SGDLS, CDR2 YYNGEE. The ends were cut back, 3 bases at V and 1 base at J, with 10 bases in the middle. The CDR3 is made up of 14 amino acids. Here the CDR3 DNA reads TGTGCCAGCAGCGCAGGGAGATCGAACACTGAAGCTTTCTTT. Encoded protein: CASSAGRSNTEAFF.

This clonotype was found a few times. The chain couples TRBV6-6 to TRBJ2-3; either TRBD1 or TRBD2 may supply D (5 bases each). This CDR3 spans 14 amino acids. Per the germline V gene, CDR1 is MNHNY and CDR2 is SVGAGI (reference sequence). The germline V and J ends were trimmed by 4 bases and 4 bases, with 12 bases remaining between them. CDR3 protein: CASSLAGTADTQYF. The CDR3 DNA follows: TGTGCCAGCAGTTTGGCAGGGACGGCAGATACGCAGTATTTT.

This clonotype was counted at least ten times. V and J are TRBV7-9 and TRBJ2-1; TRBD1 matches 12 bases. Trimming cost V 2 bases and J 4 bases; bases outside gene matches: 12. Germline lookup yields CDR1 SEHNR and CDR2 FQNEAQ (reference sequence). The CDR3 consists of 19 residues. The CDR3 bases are TGTGCCAGCAGCTTAAGGGGGGACAGGGGGCCAACCGCTTACAATGAGCAGTTCTTC. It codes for CASSLRGDRGPTAYNEQFF.

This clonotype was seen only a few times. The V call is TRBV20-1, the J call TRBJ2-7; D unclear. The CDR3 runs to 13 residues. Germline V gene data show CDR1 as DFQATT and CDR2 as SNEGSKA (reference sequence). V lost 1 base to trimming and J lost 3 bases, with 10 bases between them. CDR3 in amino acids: CSARAGESYEQYF. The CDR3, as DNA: TGCAGTGCTAGAGCCGGAGAGAGCTACGAGCAGTACTTC.

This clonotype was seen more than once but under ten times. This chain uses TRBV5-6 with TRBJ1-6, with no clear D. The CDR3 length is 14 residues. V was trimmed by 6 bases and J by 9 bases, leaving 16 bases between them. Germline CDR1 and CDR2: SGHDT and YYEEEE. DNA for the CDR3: TGTGCCAGCACCCCTGATGTAGCCGGTTCACCCCTCCACTTT. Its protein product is CASTPDVAGSPLHF.

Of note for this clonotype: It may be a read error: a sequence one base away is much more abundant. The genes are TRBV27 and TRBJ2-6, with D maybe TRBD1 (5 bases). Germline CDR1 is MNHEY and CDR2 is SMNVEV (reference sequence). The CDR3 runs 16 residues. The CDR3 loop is CASSLSQSSGANALTF. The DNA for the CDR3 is TGTGCCAGCAGTTTGAGTCAGAGCTCTGGGGCCAACGCCCTGACTTTC.

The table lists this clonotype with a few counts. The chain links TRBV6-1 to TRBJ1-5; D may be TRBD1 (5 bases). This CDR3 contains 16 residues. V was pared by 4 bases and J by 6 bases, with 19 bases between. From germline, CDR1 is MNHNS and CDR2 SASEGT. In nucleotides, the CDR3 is TGTGCCAGCAGTGGATTACCGGGACCCTCGAGTCAGCCCCAGCATTTT. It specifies CASSGLPGPSSQPQHF.

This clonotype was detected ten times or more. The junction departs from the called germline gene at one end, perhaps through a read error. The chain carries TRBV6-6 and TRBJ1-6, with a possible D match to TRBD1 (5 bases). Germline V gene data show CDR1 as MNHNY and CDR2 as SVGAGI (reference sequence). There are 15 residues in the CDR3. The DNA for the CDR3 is TGTGCCAGCAGTGACTCCCAGGGTAATAATTCACCCCTCCACTTT. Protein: CASSDSQGNNSPLHF.

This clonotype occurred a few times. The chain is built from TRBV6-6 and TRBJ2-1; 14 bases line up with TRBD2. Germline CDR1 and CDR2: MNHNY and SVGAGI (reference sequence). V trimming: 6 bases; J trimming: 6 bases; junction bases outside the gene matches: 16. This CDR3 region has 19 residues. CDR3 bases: TGTGCCAGCAGACCACTTTCCGGGACTAGCGGGAGAGTAGGCAATGAGCAGTTCTTC. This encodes CASRPLSGTSGRVGNEQFF.

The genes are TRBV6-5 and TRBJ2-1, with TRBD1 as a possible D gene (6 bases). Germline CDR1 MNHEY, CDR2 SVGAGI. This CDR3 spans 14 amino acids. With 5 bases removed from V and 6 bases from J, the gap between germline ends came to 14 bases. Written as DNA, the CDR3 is TGTGCCAGCAGTCAAGGGGGAGAGGGCAATGAGCAGTTCTTC. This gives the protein CASSQGGEGNEQFF.

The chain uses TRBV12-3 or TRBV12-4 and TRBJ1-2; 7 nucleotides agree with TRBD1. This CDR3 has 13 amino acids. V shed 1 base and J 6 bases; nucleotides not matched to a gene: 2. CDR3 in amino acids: CASSLGTGDGYTF. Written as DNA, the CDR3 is TGTGCCAGCAGTTTAGGGACAGGAGATGGCTACACCTTC.

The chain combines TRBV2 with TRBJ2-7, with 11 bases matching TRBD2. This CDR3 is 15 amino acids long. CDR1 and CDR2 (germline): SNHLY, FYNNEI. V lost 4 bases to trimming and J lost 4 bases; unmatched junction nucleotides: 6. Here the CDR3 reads CASSGFSGGAYEQYF. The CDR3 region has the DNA TGTGCCAGCAGTGGTTTTAGCGGGGGGGCTTACGAGCAGTACTTC.

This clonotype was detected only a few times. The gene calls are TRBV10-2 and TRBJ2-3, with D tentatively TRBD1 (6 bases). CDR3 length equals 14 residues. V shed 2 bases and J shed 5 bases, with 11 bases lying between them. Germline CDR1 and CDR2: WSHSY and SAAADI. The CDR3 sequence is CASSERGTQDTQYF. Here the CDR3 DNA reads TGCGCCAGCAGTGAGAGGGGGACACAAGATACGCAGTATTTT.

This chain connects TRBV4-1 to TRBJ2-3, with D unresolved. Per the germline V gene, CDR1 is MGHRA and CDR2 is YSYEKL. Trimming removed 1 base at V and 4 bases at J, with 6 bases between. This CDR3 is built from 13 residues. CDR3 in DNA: TGCGCCAGCAGCCAAGTCGGCGCAGATACGCAGTATTTT. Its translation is CASSQVGADTQYF.

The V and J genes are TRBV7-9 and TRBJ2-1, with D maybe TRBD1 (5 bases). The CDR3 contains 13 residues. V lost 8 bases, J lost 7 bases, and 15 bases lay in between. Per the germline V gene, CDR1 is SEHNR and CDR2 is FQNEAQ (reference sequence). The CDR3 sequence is CASLGALGNEQFF. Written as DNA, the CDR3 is TGTGCCAGCCTTGGGGCCCTCGGAAATGAGCAGTTCTTC.

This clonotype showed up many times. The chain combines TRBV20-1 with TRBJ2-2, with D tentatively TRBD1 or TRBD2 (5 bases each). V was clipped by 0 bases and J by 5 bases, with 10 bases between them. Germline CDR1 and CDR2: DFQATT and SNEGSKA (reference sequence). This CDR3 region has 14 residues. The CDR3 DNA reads TGCAGTGCTAGAGATCCTTGGGGGACCGGGGAGCTGTTTTTT. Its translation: CSARDPWGTGELFF.